A single sample is the source of the 16 T cell receptor beta chains below, sequenced in a study of T cell repertoires in cytomegalovirus infection. TCRdb recomputed calls from the reads with MiXCR, one row per CDR3 protein. The table lists 400,000 or so distinct CDR3 sequences, 25% to 40% of them singletons. The sample comprised PBMCs. All receptors come from a human donor in good health (CMV status not recorded). Some clones in this sample may be carry-over from other donors' samples.

This clonotype has only a few counts. J is TRBJ2-5 and V is TRBV5-4, with TRBD1 matching over 7 bases. Germline trimming cut 4 bases from V and 4 bases from J; bases unmatched to any gene: 7. CDR1 is SGHNT and CDR2 is YYREEE in the germline V gene (reference sequence). The CDR3 sequence is 14 residues long. CDR3 sequence (DNA): TGTGCCAGCAGCGCGCCGGGACAGTCAGAGACCCAGTACTTC. It is translated as CASSAPGQSETQYF. Drawing the rest from reference TRBV5-4 and TRBJ2-5, the complete variable domain is ETGVTQSPTHLIKTRGQQVTLRCSSQSGHNTVSWYQQALGQGPQFIFQYYREEENGRGNFPPRFSGLQFPNYSSELNVNALELDDSALYLCASSAPGQSETQYFGPGTRLLVL.

This clonotype came up a few times. This sequence joins TRBV19 and TRBJ1-6, with 9 bases identical to TRBD1. Germline CDR1 is LNHDA and CDR2 is SQIVND (reference sequence). The junction had 7 bases not matched to a gene; V was cut back by 0 bases and J by 7 bases. The CDR3 is 17 amino acids. The CDR3 loop reads CASSIDTGGSQNSPLHF. DNA of the CDR3: TGTGCCAGTAGTATAGACACAGGGGGCAGCCAGAATTCACCCCTCCACTTT.

The chain has TRBV6-1 and TRBJ2-1, with 12 bases aligning to TRBD1. The CDR3 contains 16 residues. V lost 5 bases and J lost 7; bases outside the gene matches: 9. Per the germline V gene, CDR1 is MNHNS and CDR2 is SASEGT. Here the CDR3 DNA reads TGTGCCAGCAGTTTAACCGGGACAGGGGGCAGAAATGAGCAGTTCTTC. Its translation: CASSLTGTGGRNEQFF.

The V gene is TRBV10-3, the J gene TRBJ1-1, with D possibly being TRBD1 (6 bases). Germline V lookup: CDR1 ENHRY, CDR2 SYGVKD. The CDR3 is made up of 14 amino acids. V lost 7 bases to trimming and J lost 2 bases, with 14 bases between them. The CDR3 sequence is CAINQQGGNTEAFF. The CDR3 DNA sequence: TGTGCCATCAACCAACAGGGAGGTAACACTGAAGCTTTCTTT.

This chain connects TRBV6-6 to TRBJ1-2; 9 bases match TRBD1. CDR1 is MNHNY and CDR2 is SVGAGI in the germline V gene (reference sequence). There are 15 residues in the CDR3. V lost 2 bases to trimming and J lost 7 bases; unmatched junction nucleotides: 8. The CDR3 bases are TGTGCCAGCAGTTACCATCCGGGACAGGGCTCTGGCTACACCTTC. Its translation: CASSYHPGQGSGYTF.

V gene TRBV20-1 combines with J gene TRBJ2-7, with TRBD2 identical over 9 bases. This CDR3 is 14 amino acids long. Germline CDR1 is DFQATT and CDR2 is SNEGSKA (reference sequence). Germline trimming cut 3 bases from V and 3 bases from J; bases unmatched to any gene: 6. CDR3 nucleotides: TGCAGTGCTAGGACGCTAGCGGGGTTCTACGAGCAGTACTTC. Its translation: CSARTLAGFYEQYF.

A few counts support this clonotype. This chain connects TRBV14 to TRBJ1-1, with D unclear. The V end was cut by 0 bases, the J end by 0 bases, with 11 bases between. CDR1 is SGHDN and CDR2 is FVKESK in the germline V gene. The CDR3 is 16 amino acids. Here the CDR3 reads CASSQDRGSVNTEAFF. CDR3 in DNA: TGTGCCAGCAGCCAAGATCGTGGCAGCGTGAACACTGAAGCTTTCTTT. Based on the CDR3 plus reference TRBV14 and TRBJ1-1, the full variable domain is EAGVTQFPSHSVIEKGQTVTLRCDPISGHDNLYWYRRVMGKEIKFLLHFVKESKQDESGMPNNRFLAERTGGTYSTLKVQPAELEDSGVYFCASSQDRGSVNTEAFFGQGTRLTVV.

This clonotype has only one observation. The chain couples TRBV7-9 to TRBJ2-2; 7 nucleotides match TRBD1. There are 16 residues in the CDR3. CDR1 and CDR2 from the germline V gene are SEHNR and FQNEAQ (reference sequence). The V and J ends lost 5 bases and 0 bases, in that order; junction bases with no gene match: 6. CDR3 residues: CASSGTEESNTGELFF. DNA of the CDR3: TGTGCCAGCAGCGGGACAGAGGAATCGAACACCGGGGAGCTGTTTTTT.

V and J are TRBV5-5 and TRBJ1-2; D may be TRBD1 (5 bases). From germline, CDR1 is SGHKS and CDR2 YYEKEE (reference sequence). The V and J ends lost 4 bases and 6 bases respectively, with 16 bases between them. The CDR3 spans 14 residues. The CDR3 reads CASSHGLPRDGYTF. In nucleotides, the CDR3 is TGTGCCAGCAGCCACGGGCTTCCCAGGGATGGCTACACCTTC.

In the case of this clonotype: A junction boundary mismatches the germline segment, possibly from a read error. The chain recombines TRBV7-8 with TRBJ1-2; a weak D match, TRBD1 (5 bases). CDR3 size: 12 residues. The germline CDR1 and CDR2 sequences are SGHVS and FQNEAQ. CDR3: CASSPGLWGSPF. CDR3 nucleotides: TGTGCCAGCAGCCCGGGCCTCTGGGGCTCCCCCTTC. Full variable domain (remainder filled in from reference TRBV7-8 and TRBJ1-2): GAGVSQSPRYKVAKRGQDVALRCDPISGHVSLFWYQQALGQGPEFLTYFQNEAQLDKSGLPSDRFFAERPEGSVSTLKIQRTQQEDSAVYLCASSPGLWGSPFGSGTRLTVV.

This clonotype was observed a handful of times. The chain links TRBV3-1 to TRBJ1-1, with D perhaps matching TRBD1 (6 bases). The CDR3 consists of 20 residues. With 0 bases removed from V and 3 bases from J, the gap between germline ends came to 26 bases. In germline, CDR1 is LGHDT, CDR2 YNNKEL (reference sequence). The CDR3 reads CASSQDIGGYAGAWDTEAFF. CDR3 sequence (DNA): TGTGCCAGCAGCCAAGATATAGGGGGTTACGCTGGTGCTTGGGACACTGAAGCTTTCTTT.

The chain combines TRBV28 with TRBJ1-1; maybe TRBD1 (6 bases). Per germline, CDR1 MDHEN and CDR2 SYDVKM. Between the trimmed V and J ends, which lost 3 bases and 6 bases, there was a span of 11 bases. CDR3 length equals 13 residues. CDR3: CASSFPGVPEAFF. In DNA, the CDR3 is TGTGCCAGCAGTTTCCCAGGGGTCCCTGAAGCTTTCTTT.

This clonotype was recorded a few times. The chain carries TRBV15 and TRBJ2-4; 7 bases fit TRBD1. The ends lost 1 base at V and 1 base at J; junction bases unmatched: 7. Germline loops: CDR1 LNHNV, CDR2 YYDKDF (reference sequence). The CDR3 covers 17 residues. CDR3 sequence (DNA): TGTGCCACCAGCAGAGTAACAGGGGCAGGGGCCAAAAACATTCAGTACTTC. It specifies CATSRVTGAGAKNIQYF.

This clonotype was observed many times. This chain links TRBV7-8 with TRBJ2-7; perhaps TRBD2 as D (5 bases). Germline CDR1 SGHVS, CDR2 FQNEAQ. This CDR3 is 16 amino acids long. Trimming removed 4 bases at V and 3 bases at J, with 19 bases between. DNA for the CDR3: TGTGCCAGCAGCTCCCGCTTGGAGGTCCCCTACTACGAGCAGTACTTC. This sequence encodes CASSSRLEVPYYEQYF.

This clonotype appeared many times. The chain couples TRBV11-2 to TRBJ2-2, with 13 bases lining up with TRBD2. In germline, CDR1 is SGHAT, CDR2 FQNNGV. J was trimmed by 4 bases and V by 5 bases; bases with no gene match: 4. This CDR3 has 16 amino acids. The CDR3 DNA sequence: TGTGCCAGCAGCGTAACTAGCGGGGGGGCCACCGGGGAGCTGTTTTTT. Translation gives CASSVTSGGATGELFF.

As concerns this clonotype: One end of the junction fails to match germline, which may point to a read error. The rearrangement links TRBV28 to TRBJ1-2; D is ambiguous. The CDR3 is 14 residues long. Germline CDR1 is MDHEN and CDR2 is SYDVKM. In DNA form, the CDR3 reads TGTGCCAGCAGTGAGAATCGGTGGCTCTATAGCTACACCTTC. Amino acid sequence: CASSENRWLYSYTF.